This T cell receptor beta chain was captured in a study of breast tumors, draining lymph nodes, adjacent tissues. The CDR3 covers 19 residues. The germline V gene has CDR1 LNHDA and CDR2 SQIVND (reference sequence). V gave up 1 base and J gave up 1 base; unmatched junction bases: 10. TCRdb analysed the multiplex PCR reads with MiXCR anew, one entry per CDR3 protein. The sample includes roughly 130,000 distinct CDR3 sequences, 15% to 20% of them seen just once. The lymph nodes were axillary draining lymph nodes from breast cancer patients. The table lists this clonotype with many counts. The sample consisted of axillary lymph node tissue. This rearrangement joins TRBV19 to TRBJ2-5, with TRBD2 matching 12 bases. This clonotype was sampled from a female donor with breast cancer. Some clones in this sample may be carry-over from other donors' samples. This CDR3 is CASSIVASGGASTQETQYF. CDR3 coding DNA: TGTGCCAGTAGTATAGTCGCTAGCGGGGGGGCGTCTACCCAAGAGACCCAGTACTTC.